A selection of T cell receptor beta chains follows, all from one sample in a study of cytomegalovirus exposure and HLA in healthy donors. The protocol was immunoSEQ multiplex PCR, while the TCRdb copy is restricted to in-frame clones and leaves out a portion. The sample holds roughly 100,000 clones, around 86% seen once. The sequenced sample consisted of PBMCs. All receptors derive from a man aged 30-40 years in good health and CMV-seropositive. Both conserved end residues are part of each CDR3. The order of the fields is clone size, V gene, D gene, J gene, CDR3 protein, CDR3 DNA. D genes are given only for firm matches. Clone size is not always given. Where it is, it says once, few, many or a class for expanded clones.

clone size: -; V gene: TRBV28; D gene: -; J gene: TRBJ1-1; CDR3 protein: CASRSPGVGTEAFF; CDR3 DNA: TGTGCCAGCAGATCCCCAGGGGTGGGCACTGAAGCTTTCTTT
clone size: -; V gene: TRBV9; D gene: TRBD2; J gene: TRBJ2-3; CDR3 protein: CASSVGLAGGKDTQYF; CDR3 DNA: TGTGCCAGCAGCGTCGGGCTAGCGGGGGGCAAGGATACGCAGTATTTT
clone size: -; V gene: TRBV7-2; D gene: TRBD2; J gene: TRBJ2-3; CDR3 protein: CASSLGLAGEVGDTQYF; CDR3 DNA: TGTGCCAGCAGCTTGGGACTAGCGGGGGAAGTCGGTGATACGCAGTATTTT
clone size: few; V gene: TRBV2; D gene: -; J gene: TRBJ2-1; CDR3 protein: CASSGEQGTEQFF; CDR3 DNA: TGTGCCAGCAGTGGCGAACAGGGAACCGAGCAGTTCTTC
clone size: -; V gene: TRBV7-2; D gene: TRBD1; J gene: TRBJ1-2; CDR3 protein: CASSFKSGGGGYTF; CDR3 DNA: TGTGCCAGCAGCTTCAAGTCAGGGGGAGGAGGCTACACCTTC
clone size: -; V gene: TRBV7-2; D gene: -; J gene: TRBJ1-5; CDR3 protein: CASSLDRGLQPQHF; CDR3 DNA: TGTGCCAGCAGCTTAGATCGGGGGTTGCAGCCCCAGCATTTT
clone size: -; V gene: TRBV6-1; D gene: -; J gene: TRBJ2-7; CDR3 protein: CASSDGTLSYEQYF; CDR3 DNA: TGTGCCAGCAGTGATGGGACACTCTCCTACGAGCAGTACTTC
clone size: -; V gene: TRBV14; D gene: TRBD1; J gene: TRBJ2-2; CDR3 protein: CASSSVRQGNTGELFF; CDR3 DNA: TGTGCCAGCAGTTCAGTTCGACAGGGGAACACCGGGGAGCTGTTTTTT
clone size: -; V gene: TRBV2; D gene: -; J gene: TRBJ1-4; CDR3 protein: CASSSGLGSEKLFF; CDR3 DNA: TGTGCCAGCAGTTCGGGTCTCGGCAGTGAAAAACTGTTTTTT
clone size: few; V gene: TRBV7-2; D gene: -; J gene: TRBJ2-2; CDR3 protein: CASSLGSTGELFF; CDR3 DNA: TGTGCCAGCAGCTTAGGTTCTACCGGGGAGCTGTTTTTT
clone size: -; V gene: TRBV4-2; D gene: TRBD1; J gene: TRBJ1-4; CDR3 protein: CASSRSGDRVGLNEKLFF; CDR3 DNA: TGTGCCAGCAGCCGTTCGGGAGACAGGGTTGGCTTAAATGAAAAACTGTTTTTT
clone size: -; V gene: TRBV5-1; D gene: TRBD1; J gene: TRBJ2-1; CDR3 protein: CASSLTSGTGTNEQFF; CDR3 DNA: TGCGCCAGCAGCTTGACGTCCGGGACAGGGACTAATGAGCAGTTCTTC
clone size: -; V gene: TRBV6-5; D gene: -; J gene: TRBJ1-4; CDR3 protein: CASSYSRQAYNEKLFF; CDR3 DNA: TGTGCCAGCAGTTACTCTCGACAGGCTTATAATGAAAAACTGTTTTTT
clone size: few; V gene: TRBV28; D gene: TRBD1; J gene: TRBJ1-2; CDR3 protein: CASSPGQGAGGYTF; CDR3 DNA: TGTGCCAGCAGTCCGGGACAGGGGGCGGGTGGCTACACCTTC
clone size: -; V gene: TRBV6-5; D gene: TRBD1; J gene: TRBJ2-3; CDR3 protein: CASREGAIDTQYF; CDR3 DNA: TGTGCCAGCAGAGAGGGGGCAATAGATACGCAGTATTTT
clone size: -; V gene: TRBV28; D gene: -; J gene: TRBJ1-4; CDR3 protein: CASSFGRAWEKLFF; CDR3 DNA: TGTGCCAGCAGTTTCGGGAGAGCTTGGGAAAAACTGTTTTTT